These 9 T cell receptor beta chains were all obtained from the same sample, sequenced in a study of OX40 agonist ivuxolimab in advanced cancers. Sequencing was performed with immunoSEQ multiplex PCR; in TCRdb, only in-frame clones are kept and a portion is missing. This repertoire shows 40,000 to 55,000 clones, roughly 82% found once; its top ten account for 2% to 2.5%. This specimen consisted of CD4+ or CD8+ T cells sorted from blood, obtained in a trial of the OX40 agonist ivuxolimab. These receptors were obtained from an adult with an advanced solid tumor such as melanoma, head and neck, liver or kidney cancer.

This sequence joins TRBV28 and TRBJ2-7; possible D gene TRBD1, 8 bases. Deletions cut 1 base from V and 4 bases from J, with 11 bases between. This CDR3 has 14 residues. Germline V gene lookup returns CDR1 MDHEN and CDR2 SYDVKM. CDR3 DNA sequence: TGTGCCAGCAGTTTATTACAGGGGGGGTACGAGCAGTACTTC. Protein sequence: CASSLLQGGYEQYF.

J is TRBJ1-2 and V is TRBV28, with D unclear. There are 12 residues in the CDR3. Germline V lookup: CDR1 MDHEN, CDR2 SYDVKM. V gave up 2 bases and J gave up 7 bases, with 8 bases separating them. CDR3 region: CASSLIWGGYTF. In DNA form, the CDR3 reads TGTGCCAGCAGTTTAATATGGGGTGGCTACACCTTC.

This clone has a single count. CDR3 DNA: TGTGCCAGCAGCTTAAGCAGCCGGGGAGCGGTAGACACCATATATTTT. Translating gives CASSLSSRGAVDTIYF. The chain recombines TRBV7-2 with TRBJ1-3; D not resolved. The CDR3 sequence is 16 residues long. Germline V lookup: CDR1 SGHTA, CDR2 FQGNSA. Trimming took off 2 bases at V and 8 bases at J, with 19 bases between the two ends.

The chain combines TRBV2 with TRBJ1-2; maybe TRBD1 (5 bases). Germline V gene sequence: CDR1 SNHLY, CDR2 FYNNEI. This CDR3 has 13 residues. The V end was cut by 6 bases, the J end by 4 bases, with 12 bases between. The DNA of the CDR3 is TGTGCCAGCAGCCTCAGGGAAACCTATGGCTACACCTTC. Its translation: CASSLRETYGYTF.

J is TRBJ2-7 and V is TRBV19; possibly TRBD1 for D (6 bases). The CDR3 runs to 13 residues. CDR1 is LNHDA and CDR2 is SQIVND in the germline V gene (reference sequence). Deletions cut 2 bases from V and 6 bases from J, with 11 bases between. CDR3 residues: CASSISGAGEQYF. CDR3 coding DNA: TGTGCCAGTAGTATATCAGGGGCGGGCGAGCAGTACTTC.

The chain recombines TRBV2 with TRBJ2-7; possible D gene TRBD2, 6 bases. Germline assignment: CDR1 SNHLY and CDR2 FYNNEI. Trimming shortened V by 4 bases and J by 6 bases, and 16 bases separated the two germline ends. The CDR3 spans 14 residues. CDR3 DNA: TGTGCCAGCAGTGTAGGCCGGGGGAGCTCCGAGCAGTACTTC. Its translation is CASSVGRGSSEQYF.

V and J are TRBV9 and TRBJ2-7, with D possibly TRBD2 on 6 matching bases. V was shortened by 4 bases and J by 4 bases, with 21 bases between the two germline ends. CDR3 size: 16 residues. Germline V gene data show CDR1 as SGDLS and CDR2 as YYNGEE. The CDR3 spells CASSPLSGSRIYEQYF. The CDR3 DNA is TGTGCCAGCAGCCCTCTTAGCGGTTCTAGGATATACGAGCAGTACTTC.

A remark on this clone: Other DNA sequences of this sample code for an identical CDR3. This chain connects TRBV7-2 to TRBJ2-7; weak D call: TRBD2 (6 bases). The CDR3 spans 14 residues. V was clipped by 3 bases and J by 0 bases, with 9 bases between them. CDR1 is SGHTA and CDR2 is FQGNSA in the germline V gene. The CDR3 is CASSLGGGSYEQYF. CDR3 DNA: TGTGCCAGCAGCTTGGGGGGAGGCTCCTACGAGCAGTACTTC.

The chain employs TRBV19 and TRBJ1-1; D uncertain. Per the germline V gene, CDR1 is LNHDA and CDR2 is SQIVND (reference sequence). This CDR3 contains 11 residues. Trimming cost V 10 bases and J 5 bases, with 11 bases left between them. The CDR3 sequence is CATRLRTEAFF. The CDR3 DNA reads TGTGCCACGCGGTTGCGTACTGAAGCTTTCTTT. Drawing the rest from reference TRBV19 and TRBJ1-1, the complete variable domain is DGGITQSPKYLFRKEGQNVTLSCEQNLNHDAMYWYRQDPGQGLRLIYYSQIVNDFQKGDIAEGYSVSREKKESFPLTVTSAQKNPTAFYLCATRLRTEAFFGQGTRLTVV.